This T cell receptor beta chain was retrieved from a study of CD8 T cells in ankylosing spondylitis. The CDR3 spans 16 residues. Germline assignment: CDR1 SGHRS and CDR2 YFSETQ. With 4 bases removed from V and 0 bases from J, the gap between germline ends came to 15 bases. A single record per CDR3 protein comes from TCRdb applying MiXCR to the 5' RACE reads. The sample shows roughly 280,000 distinct CDR3 sequences, about 20% of them seen only once. This clonotype was seen only a few times. This TCR was sampled from a male donor with ankylosing spondylitis or in good health (not recorded which). Sequencing input: blood, either unsorted or a sorted T cell fraction (not recorded which). The chain employs TRBV5-1 and TRBJ2-3, with D perhaps matching TRBD2 (6 bases). Here the CDR3 DNA reads TGCGCCAGCAGCCCACAACTAGCAGCTAGCACAGATACGCAGTATTTT. Its translation is CASSPQLAASTDTQYF.